These 18 T cell receptor beta chains were sequenced from one sample in a study of identical twins. TCRdb re-called the 5' RACE reads through MiXCR, storing one row per CDR3 protein. Here the sample spans a few hundred thousand distinct CDR3 sequences, roughly 8.6% being singletons. These same data were also listed under a study on yellow fever vaccine responses in identical twins.

Sequencing input: CD8+ T cells sorted from blood. The receptors here all came from a young woman in good health.

This clonotype showed up many times. The rearrangement joins TRBV4-3 to TRBJ2-1; perhaps TRBD1 as D (6 bases). The CDR3 has 16 residues. Looked up from germline, CDR1 is LGHNA and CDR2 is YSLEER. V was shortened by 1 base and J by 5 bases, with 15 bases between the two germline ends. CDR3 in DNA: TGCGCCAGCAGCCAAGCGACAGGAGACCTGGACAATGAGCAGTTCTTC. Translated, it gives CASSQATGDLDNEQFF.

In this sample, this clonotype turned up many times. J is TRBJ1-2 and V is TRBV29-1, with 10 positions matching TRBD1. There are 13 residues in the CDR3. Per the germline V gene, CDR1 is SQVTM and CDR2 is ANQGSEA. The V segment lost 6 bases and the J segment 8 bases; nucleotides outside the gene matches: 9. The CDR3 DNA reads TGCAGCGTCCTGAGACAGGGGGCGCTGGGCTACACCTTC. Translated: CSVLRQGALGYTF.

This clonotype was seen a few times. The chain joins TRBV29-1 to TRBJ2-7; 7 bases are shared with TRBD1. V was clipped by 6 bases and J by 5 bases; unmatched bases: 7. The CDR3 is made up of 12 amino acids. Germline V gene sequence: CDR1 SQVTM, CDR2 ANQGSEA. CDR3 DNA: TGCAGCGTCCAAGGGACAGTCAACGAGCAGTACTTC. Translating gives CSVQGTVNEQYF.

This clonotype was found a few times. V is TRBV29-1 and J is TRBJ2-1, with no clear D. Germline assignment: CDR1 SQVTM and CDR2 ANQGSEA. The CDR3 is 13 amino acids. V lost 5 bases, J lost 0 bases, and 8 bases lay in between. CDR3 DNA sequence: TGCAGCGTTTTGTCTAGCTCCTACAATGAGCAGTTCTTC. Encoded protein: CSVLSSSYNEQFF.

The CDR3 DNA reads as TGTGCCACCAGCGACAGGGAAGACCACGAGCAGTACTTC. This gives the protein CATSDREDHEQYF. The chain uses TRBV24-1 and TRBJ2-7; 7 positions agree with TRBD1. Trimming removed 7 bases from V and 5 bases from J; junction bases left unmatched: 7. Per germline, CDR1 KGHDR and CDR2 SFDVKD. CDR3 length: 13 residues.

Only a few counts were recorded for this clonotype. The chain is built from TRBV12-3 or TRBV12-4 and TRBJ1-2; TRBD1 agrees at 7 bases. With 7 bases clipped from V and 4 bases from J, the junction kept 9 bases outside the gene matches. The CDR3 sequence is 14 residues long. CDR3 loop: CASTQGNFGYGYTF. The DNA of the CDR3 is TGTGCCAGCACACAGGGGAACTTTGGCTATGGCTACACCTTC.

This clonotype showed up many times. The chain has TRBV19 and TRBJ2-5; TRBD1 might be the D (5 bases). This CDR3 is 15 amino acids long. The germline V gene has CDR1 LNHDA and CDR2 SQIVND (reference sequence). The ends were cut back, 3 bases at V and 1 base at J, with 12 bases in the middle. CDR3 coding DNA: TGTGCCAGTAGTATGGGGCCGGGCTTCCAAGAGACCCAGTACTTC. Encoded protein: CASSMGPGFQETQYF.

The rearrangement links TRBV20-1 to TRBJ1-2; TRBD1 is a possible D gene (6 bases). Trimming took off 6 bases at V and 2 bases at J, with 13 bases between the two ends. CDR1 is DFQATT, CDR2 SNEGSKA, per germline (reference sequence). CDR3 length: 13 amino acids. CDR3 sequence (DNA): TGCAGTGCCCAGGGGACACAAAACTATGGCTACACCTTC. This codes for CSAQGTQNYGYTF.

The chain uses TRBV11-2 and TRBJ2-3; D is perhaps TRBD2 (6 bases). V was pared by 0 bases and J by 2 bases, with 21 bases between. Per the germline V gene, CDR1 is SGHAT and CDR2 is FQNNGV. The CDR3 is 19 amino acids. This CDR3 reads CASSLDGPGTPGDTDTQYF. CDR3 nucleotide sequence: TGTGCCAGCAGCTTAGATGGGCCAGGGACCCCGGGGGACACAGATACGCAGTATTTT.

This clonotype has just a few counts. The J gene is TRBJ2-7, the V gene TRBV9; 9 bases align to TRBD1. Germline V lookup: CDR1 SGDLS, CDR2 YYNGEE. The V and J ends lost 3 bases and 6 bases, in that order; junction bases with no gene match: 4. The CDR3 extends over 13 amino acids. DNA for the CDR3: TGTGCCAGCAGCGGGGGACAGGGCTCCGAGCAGTACTTC. It codes for CASSGGQGSEQYF.

The J gene is TRBJ2-1, the V gene TRBV7-8, with D hard to call. The germline gives CDR1 SGHVS, CDR2 FQNEAQ. V was clipped by 1 base and J by 4 bases, with 11 bases between them. CDR3 length equals 15 residues. In DNA, the CDR3 is TGTGCCAGCAGCTTAGAGCCTATGGCTTACAATGAGCAGTTCTTC. Its translation is CASSLEPMAYNEQFF. Full variable domain (missing parts from reference TRBV7-8 and TRBJ2-1): GAGVSQSPRYKVAKRGQDVALRCDPISGHVSLFWYQQALGQGPEFLTYFQNEAQLDKSGLPSDRFFAERPEGSVSTLKIQRTQQEDSAVYLCASSLEPMAYNEQFFGPGTRLTVL.

This clonotype was observed at least ten times. The chain combines TRBV24-1 with TRBJ2-7, with D unclear. CDR1 and CDR2 from the germline V gene are KGHDR and SFDVKD. The CDR3 is 18 residues long. Trimming took off 2 bases at V and 0 bases at J, with 19 bases between the two ends. CDR3 bases: TGTGCCACCAGTGATTCTACATCAGGACCCGTGAGCTCCTACGAGCAGTACTTC. This translates into CATSDSTSGPVSSYEQYF.

This clonotype has more than one count but fewer than ten. In DNA, the CDR3 is TGCGCCAGCAGCCGGTCAGACGTGAACGCGAGGGATGAGCAGTTCTTC. Residues: CASSRSDVNARDEQFF. The chain recombines TRBV4-1 with TRBJ2-1; the D gene is possibly TRBD2 (5 bases). This CDR3 contains 16 residues. The V gene lost 4 bases and the J gene lost 8 bases, with 21 bases spanning the gap. Germline-derived CDR1 and CDR2 are MGHRA and YSYEKL.

This clonotype has a count of ten or more. The V gene is TRBV29-1, the J gene TRBJ2-7, with TRBD2 identical over 10 bases. Germline CDR1 SQVTM, CDR2 ANQGSEA. V trimming: 6 bases; J trimming: 3 bases; junction bases outside the gene matches: 5. The CDR3 loop spans 13 amino acids. CDR3 in amino acids: CSVSSSGSYEQYF. The CDR3 DNA reads TGCAGCGTCTCTTCTAGCGGGAGCTACGAGCAGTACTTC.

This clonotype was seen many times. Since the CDR3 does not end with the conserved phenylalanine or tryptophan, this likely comes from a read error. It is unclear where the CDR3 begins or ends on the DNA, so no DNA is shown, and the CDR3 is as TCRdb lists it. The chain recombines TRBV11-2 with TRBJ2-3; TRBD1 is the table's D call and was not checked against the DNA. The CDR3 has 11 residues if both end residues are counted. Per germline, CDR1 SGHAT and CDR2 FQNNGV. CDR3 region: CASSLGDQSRQ.

This clonotype was counted between two and nine times. This rearrangement joins TRBV20-1 to TRBJ2-3, with D possibly matching TRBD2 (7 bases). The CDR3 loop spans 15 amino acids. Germline V CDR1 and CDR2: DFQATT, SNEGSKA (reference sequence). With 6 bases removed from V and 8 bases from J, the gap between germline ends came to 24 bases. CDR3 region: CSAPDGGGELATQYF. In DNA, the CDR3 is TGCAGTGCCCCCGACGGCGGGGGCGAACTGGCTACGCAGTATTTT.

This clonotype was counted only a few times. This chain uses TRBV29-1 with TRBJ1-2; D possibly corresponds to TRBD1 (5 bases). The CDR3 spans 12 residues. V lost 0 bases, J lost 14 bases, and 16 bases lay in between. CDR1 SQVTM and CDR2 ANQGSEA come from the germline V gene. CDR3 in amino acids: CSVEDSPGFRTF. The CDR3 DNA follows: TGCAGCGTTGAAGATTCCCCAGGGTTCAGAACCTTC.

The chain has TRBV25-1 and TRBJ2-5; maybe TRBD2 (5 bases). CDR3 length equals 13 residues. Germline lookup yields CDR1 MGHDK and CDR2 SYGVNS. Deletions cut 4 bases from V and 5 bases from J, with 11 bases between. CDR3 sequence reads: CASSGSGMETQYF. For the CDR3, the DNA is TGTGCCAGCAGTGGCTCCGGGATGGAGACCCAGTACTTC.